This T cell receptor beta chain came from a study of Tregs in tolerant kidney transplant recipients. Thawed PBMCs were FACS-sorted into unstimulated CD4+CD25+CD127- regulatory T cells, CD4+CD25- non-regulatory cells, CD4 and CD8 cells. Germline V gene sequence: CDR1 LGHNA, CDR2 YNFKEQ. This CDR3 has 18 residues. V was pared by 3 bases and J by 6 bases, with 23 bases between. Clones were sequenced by immunoSEQ multiplex PCR, and TCRdb holds only the in-frame ones, with some missing. This sample has 35,000 to 55,000 clones, with about 89% found just once. Overall study results and limits: The small number of patients limits these findings pending further validation. Expanding Tregs on activated donor B cells appeared to best identify donor-specific TCRbeta clones. No direct test of biological reproducibility was done here.

The table lists this clone with a few counts. Antigen unknown. The rearrangement uses TRBV4-2 and TRBJ2-2; D is undetermined. The sequence came from a human donor in good health. Source material: Tregs from blood. Here the CDR3 DNA reads TGTGCCAGCAGCCACGACATCCGGGCAGGTTTCGACGCCGGGGAGCTGTTTTTT. As protein: CASSHDIRAGFDAGELFF.